The text below deals with one TCR beta chain. This specimen belongs to a study of blood T cell repertoires in COVID-19. V was trimmed by 1 base and J by 9 bases, leaving 16 bases between them. Germline V CDR1 and CDR2: LGHNA, YSLEER. The CDR3 extends over 15 amino acids. The repertoire was sequenced with immunoSEQ multiplex PCR; TCRdb's copy has only in-frame clones and lacks some. The data show about 260,000 clones, about 89% seen once. Sequences were obtained from peripheral blood. The receptor's source is a man aged 35 to 55 who had recovered from COVID-19. The rearrangement uses TRBV4-3 and TRBJ1-3; D is unresolved. The CDR3 reads CASSQARFLPGTIYF. The CDR3 region has the DNA TGCGCCAGCAGCCAAGCCCGCTTCCTACCGGGCACCATATATTTT.